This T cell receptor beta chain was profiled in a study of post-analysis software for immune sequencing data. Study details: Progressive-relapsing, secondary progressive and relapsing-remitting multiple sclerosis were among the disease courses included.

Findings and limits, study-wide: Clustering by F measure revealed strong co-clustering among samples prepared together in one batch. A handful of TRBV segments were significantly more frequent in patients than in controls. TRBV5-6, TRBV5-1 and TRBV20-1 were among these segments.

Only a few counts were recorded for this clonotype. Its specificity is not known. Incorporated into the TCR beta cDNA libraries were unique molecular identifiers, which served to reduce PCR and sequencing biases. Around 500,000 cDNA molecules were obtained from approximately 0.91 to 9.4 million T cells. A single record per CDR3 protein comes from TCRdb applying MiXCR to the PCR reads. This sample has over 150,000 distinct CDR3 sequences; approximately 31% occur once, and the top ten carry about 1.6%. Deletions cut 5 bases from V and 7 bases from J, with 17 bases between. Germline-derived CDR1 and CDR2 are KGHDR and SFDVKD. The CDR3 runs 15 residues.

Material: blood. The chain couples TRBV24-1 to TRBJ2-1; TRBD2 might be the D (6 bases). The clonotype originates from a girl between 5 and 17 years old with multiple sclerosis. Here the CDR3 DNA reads TGTGCCACCAGTGGCTCTGGCGGGATTAAAAATGAGCAGTTCTTC. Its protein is CATSGSGGIKNEQFF.